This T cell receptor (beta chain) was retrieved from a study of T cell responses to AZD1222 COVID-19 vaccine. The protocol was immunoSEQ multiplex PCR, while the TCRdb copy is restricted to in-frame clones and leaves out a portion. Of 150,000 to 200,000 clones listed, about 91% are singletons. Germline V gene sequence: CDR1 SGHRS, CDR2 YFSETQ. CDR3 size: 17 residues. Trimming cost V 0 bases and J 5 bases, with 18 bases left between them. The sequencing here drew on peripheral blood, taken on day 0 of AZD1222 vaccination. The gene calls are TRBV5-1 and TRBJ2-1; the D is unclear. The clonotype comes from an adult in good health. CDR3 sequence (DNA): TGCGCCAGCAGCTTGGGTTTTATGCTACAGTCCAACAATGAGCAGTTCTTC. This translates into CASSLGFMLQSNNEQFF.